Presented here are 21 T cell receptor beta chains from one specimen sequenced in a study of T cells after yellow fever vaccination (dated by TCRdb to the late 2010s). In the paper's terms, the treatment or condition label means: live attenuated yellow fever vaccine strain. Library preparation used 5' RACE. Sequencer: Illumina NovaSeq 6000. TCRdb ran its own pipeline on the public reads, namely fastp trimming at Q25 and MiXCR clone calling, and kept in-frame beta chains. Rows are unified per CDR3 protein, each entry keeping the most common DNA and genes. A total of some 400,000 distinct CDR3 sequences appear in this sample, around a sixth of them only once. The ten largest account for roughly a sixth of the sample. Material: PBMCs, obtained before the yellow fever booster vaccination. Receptor source: a man aged 18 to 29 who received the YFV17D yellow fever vaccine.

This sequence joins TRBV5-6 and TRBJ2-7; tentatively, D is TRBD1 (7 bases). This CDR3 has 16 residues. V was trimmed by 4 bases and J by 6 bases, leaving 23 bases between them. Germline loops: CDR1 SGHDT, CDR2 YYEEEE. CDR3 sequence (DNA): TGTGCCAGCAGCCGATACAGGACAGGAGGGGCCCCCGAGCAGTACTTC. Its translation is CASSRYRTGGAPEQYF.

The table lists this clonotype with a few counts. The CDR3, as DNA: TGCGCCAGCAGCTTGAGTAGGCTAGCGGGGCCCCACGGGGATGAGCAGTTCTTC. Its translation: CASSLSRLAGPHGDEQFF. This rearrangement joins TRBV5-1 to TRBJ2-1; 9 positions match TRBD2. Germline V gives CDR1 SGHRS, CDR2 YFSETQ. V dropped 1 base and J dropped 8; count of bases not matched to a gene: 16. CDR3 length equals 18 residues.

The chain uses TRBV6-5 and TRBJ2-7; 10 bases are a match to TRBD1. CDR1 MNHEY and CDR2 SVGAGI come from the germline V gene. The CDR3 length is 15 residues. V shed 2 bases, J shed 4 bases, and the junction held 5 bases outside the gene matches. The CDR3 loop reads CASSYAGTGDYEQYV. The CDR3 DNA is TGTGCCAGCAGTTACGCCGGGACAGGGGATTACGAGCAGTACGTC.

This clonotype was picked up many times. V and J are TRBV10-2 and TRBJ2-3; D is uncertain. CDR1 and CDR2 from the germline V gene are WSHSY and SAAADI. The length of the CDR3 is 16 residues. V was pared by 11 bases and J by 0 bases, with 21 bases between. CDR3 amino acids: CASRRLAPDSTDTQYF. For the CDR3, the DNA is TGCGCCTCCCGGCGGCTGGCACCAGATAGCACAGATACGCAGTATTTT.

This clonotype showed up just once. In nucleotides, the CDR3 is TGCAGTGCCTTGAACAGGAGGACCCTCGCCCTGTCCTACGAGCAGTACTTC. Its protein is CSALNRRTLALSYEQYF. This chain connects TRBV20-1 to TRBJ2-7; the D call may be TRBD1 or TRBD2 (5 bases each). Trimming took 6 bases from V and 1 from J, leaving 25 bases between them. CDR1 is DFQATT and CDR2 is SNEGSKA in the germline V gene (reference sequence). CDR3 length equals 17 residues.

This chain links TRBV19 with TRBJ2-5; D perhaps matches TRBD1 (5 bases). Germline lookup yields CDR1 LNHDA and CDR2 SQIVND (reference sequence). Between the trimmed V and J ends, which lost 4 bases and 5 bases, there was a span of 11 bases. The CDR3 loop spans 13 amino acids. The DNA of the CDR3 is TGTGCCAGTAGTACGCGACAGAGGGAGACCCAGTACTTC. Amino acid sequence: CASSTRQRETQYF.

The chain uses TRBV6-2 or TRBV6-3 and TRBJ1-1, with unresolved D. CDR1 and CDR2 (germline): MNHEY, SVGEGT. The CDR3 extends over 14 amino acids. V gave up 5 bases and J gave up 0 bases, with 10 bases separating them. CDR3 loop: CASSVRAVNTEAFF. The CDR3 bases are TGTGCCAGCAGTGTCCGGGCGGTGAACACTGAAGCTTTCTTT.

The rearrangement joins TRBV3-1 to TRBJ1-6, with a weak D call TRBD1 (5 bases). V shed 4 bases and J shed 12 bases, with 19 bases lying between them. CDR1 LGHDT and CDR2 YNNKEL come from the germline V gene (reference sequence). This CDR3 spans 15 amino acids. The CDR3 here is CASSPPGRNGQPLHF. The DNA for the CDR3 is TGTGCCAGCAGCCCGCCGGGACGTAATGGTCAACCCCTCCACTTT.

This clonotype was counted a few times. CDR3 in DNA: TGCGCCAGCAGCCTGGGCGTGGCGCTAGCCAAAAACATTCAGTACTTC. Its protein is CASSLGVALAKNIQYF. The chain uses TRBV5-1 and TRBJ2-4; D remains unclear. The CDR3 is 16 residues long. Germline V gives CDR1 SGHRS, CDR2 YFSETQ. Trimming left V 4 bases short and J 0 bases short, with 14 bases between.

The sample holds a few counts of this clonotype. The chain recombines TRBV29-1 with TRBJ2-7; D not resolved. The V end lost 7 bases, the J end lost 6 bases, and 13 bases lay between the germline ends. CDR1 and CDR2 from the germline V gene are SQVTM and ANQGSEA. The length of the CDR3 is 11 residues. The CDR3 DNA sequence: TGCAGCGGGGGAAACGGCGGCGAGCAGTACGTC. Translating gives CSGGNGGEQYV.

The sample holds a few counts of this clonotype. The chain combines TRBV6-2 or TRBV6-3 with TRBJ2-7; D unclear. The CDR3 has 13 amino acids. Trimming left V 5 bases short and J 7 bases short, with 15 bases between. Germline-derived CDR1 and CDR2 are MNHEY and SVGEGT. The CDR3 DNA is TGTGCCAGCAGTCACAGACCCCTGAGGGAGCAGTACGTC. Translating gives CASSHRPLREQYV.

The chain uses TRBV7-3 and TRBJ2-2; D uncertain. CDR1 and CDR2 from the germline V gene are SGHTA and FQGTGA. Trimming pared 1 base from V and 2 bases from J, leaving 11 bases between. The CDR3 is 16 residues long. The CDR3 DNA reads TGTGCCAGCAGCTTAAACGCGGAAACTAACACCGGGGAGCTGTTTTTT. As protein: CASSLNAETNTGELFF. Using reference TRBV7-3 and TRBJ2-2 for the parts outside the CDR3, the full variable domain is GAGVSQTPSNKVTEKGKYVELRCDPISGHTALYWYRQSLGQGPEFLIYFQGTGAADDSGLPNDRFFAVRPEGSVSTLKIQRTERGDSAVYLCASSLNAETNTGELFFGEGSRLTVL.

This clonotype occurred a few times. The chain's CDR3 is CASSQVPTSGGAYEQYF. The CDR3 bases are TGCGCCAGCAGCCAAGTCCCGACTAGCGGGGGGGCCTACGAGCAGTACTTC. The chain links TRBV4-1 to TRBJ2-7; TRBD2 matches 14 bases. With V trimmed by 1 base and J by 2 bases, 4 bases remained unmatched. The germline CDR1 and CDR2 sequences are MGHRA and YSYEKL. The CDR3 totals 17 residues.

The chain uses TRBV12-3 or TRBV12-4 and TRBJ2-3; the match to TRBD2 covers 14 bases. The CDR3 covers 13 residues. CDR3 loop: CGSGTSGGDTQYF. The CDR3 region has the DNA TGTGGCTCCGGGACTAGCGGGGGAGATACGCAGTATTTT.

This clonotype has just a few counts. The chain uses TRBV11-1 and TRBJ2-5; 9 bases are a match to TRBD2. Germline CDR1 is SGHAT and CDR2 is FQDESV (reference sequence). The CDR3 sequence is 17 residues long. V was clipped by 0 bases and J by 3 bases; unmatched bases: 8. In DNA form, the CDR3 reads TGTGCCAGCAGCTTAGCGCAGATGCGGGGGGGCGAAGAGACCCAGTACTTC. Amino acids: CASSLAQMRGGEETQYF.

In this sample, this clonotype turned up a few times. The V and J genes are TRBV11-2 and TRBJ2-7; unclear D gene. The germline V gene encodes CDR1 SGHAT and CDR2 FQNNGV. This CDR3 contains 11 residues. V lost 0 bases and J lost 4, with 1 base in between. CDR3 sequence (DNA): TGTGCCAGCAGCTTAGATTACGAGCAGTACGTC. This encodes CASSLDYEQYV.

This rearrangement joins TRBV7-2 to TRBJ1-2, with D possibly TRBD1 on 5 matching bases. V dropped 1 base and J dropped 8 bases, with 14 bases sitting between them. Looked up from germline, CDR1 is SGHTA and CDR2 is FQGNSA. This CDR3 is 14 amino acids long. CDR3 loop: CASSLEQERGGYTF. In DNA form, the CDR3 reads TGTGCCAGCAGCTTAGAACAGGAGAGAGGAGGCTACACCTTC.

This clonotype came up a few times. This chain joins TRBV27 and TRBJ2-7; TRBD1 matches 9 bases. Trimming cost V 10 bases and J 6 bases; bases outside gene matches: 4. The CDR3 is 11 residues long. The germline V gene has CDR1 MNHEY and CDR2 SMNVEV (reference sequence). The CDR3 reads CATGQGREQYF. For the CDR3, the DNA is TGTGCCACGGGACAGGGACGCGAGCAGTACTTC.

The J gene is TRBJ1-2, the V gene TRBV20-1; D is ambiguous. Germline values: CDR1 DFQATT, CDR2 SNEGSKA (reference sequence). The germline V and J ends were trimmed by 4 bases and 8 bases, with 14 bases remaining between them. CDR3 length: 12 amino acids. The CDR3 region has the DNA TGCAGTGCTAACCCGACTGGGTACGGCTACACCTTC. Residues: CSANPTGYGYTF.

This clonotype was found a few times. This rearrangement joins TRBV20-1 to TRBJ2-1; the D gene is possibly TRBD2 (5 bases). The CDR3 extends over 14 amino acids. Germline V gives CDR1 DFQATT, CDR2 SNEGSKA (reference sequence). V was trimmed by 7 bases and J by 7 bases, leaving 20 bases between them. The CDR3 region is CSGASTYERNEQFF. DNA of the CDR3: TGCAGTGGGGCTAGCACATACGAACGGAATGAGCAGTTCTTC.

The rearrangement joins TRBV27 to TRBJ2-2, with unresolved D. The CDR3 is made up of 16 amino acids. With 1 base removed from V and 4 bases from J, the gap between germline ends came to 13 bases. Per germline, CDR1 MNHEY and CDR2 SMNVEV (reference sequence). This CDR3 is CASSLFRSPSTGELFF. The CDR3 coding sequence is TGTGCCAGCAGTTTATTCCGGTCGCCATCCACCGGGGAGCTGTTTTTT.